This TCR beta chain was retrieved from a study of post-analysis software for immune sequencing data. Whole-study results and caveats: Included in a set of about 5 TRBV segments more frequent in patients than controls were TRBV5-6, TRBV5-1 and TRBV20-1.

cDNA libraries for TCR beta contained unique molecular identifiers. TCRdb used MiXCR to reprocess the PCR reads, holding one entry per CDR3 protein. The sample gives 750,000 to 950,000 distinct CDR3 sequences, roughly 50% of which show up once; roughly 5% is in the top ten. This clonotype has just a few counts. Its target is unknown. There are 12 residues in the CDR3. Trimming cost V 5 bases and J 2 bases, with 10 bases left between them. Germline values: CDR1 SQVTM, CDR2 ANQGSEA. V and J are TRBV29-1 and TRBJ2-7; D uncertain. The sequenced material came from blood. The receptor was isolated from a girl aged 5-17 years with multiple sclerosis. CDR3 in amino acids: CSVLSGPYEQYF. The CDR3, as DNA: TGCAGCGTTTTAAGTGGGCCCTACGAGCAGTACTTC.